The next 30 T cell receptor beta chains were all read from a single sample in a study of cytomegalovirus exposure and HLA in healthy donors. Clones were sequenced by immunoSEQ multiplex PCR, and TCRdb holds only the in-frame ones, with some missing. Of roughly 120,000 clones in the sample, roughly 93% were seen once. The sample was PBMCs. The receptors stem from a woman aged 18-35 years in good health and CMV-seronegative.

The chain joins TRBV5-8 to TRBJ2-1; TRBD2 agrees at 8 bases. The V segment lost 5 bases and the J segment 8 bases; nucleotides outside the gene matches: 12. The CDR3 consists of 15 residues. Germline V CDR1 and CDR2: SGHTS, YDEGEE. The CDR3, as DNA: TGTGCCAGCAGAAAGATGACTAGCGCAGTCCATGAGCAGTTCTTC. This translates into CASRKMTSAVHEQFF.

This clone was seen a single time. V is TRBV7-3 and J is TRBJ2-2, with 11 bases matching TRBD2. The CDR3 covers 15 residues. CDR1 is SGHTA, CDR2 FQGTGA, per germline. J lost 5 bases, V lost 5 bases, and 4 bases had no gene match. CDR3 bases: TGTGCCAGCAGCCCTACTAGCGGGGGTACCGGGGAGCTGTTTTTT. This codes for CASSPTSGGTGELFF.

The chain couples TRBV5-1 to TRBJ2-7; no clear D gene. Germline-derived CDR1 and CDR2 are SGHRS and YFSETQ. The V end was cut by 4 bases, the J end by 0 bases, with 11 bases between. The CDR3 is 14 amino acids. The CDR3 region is CASSPLRASYEQYF. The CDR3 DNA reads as TGCGCCAGCAGCCCCTTGCGAGCCTCCTACGAGCAGTACTTC.

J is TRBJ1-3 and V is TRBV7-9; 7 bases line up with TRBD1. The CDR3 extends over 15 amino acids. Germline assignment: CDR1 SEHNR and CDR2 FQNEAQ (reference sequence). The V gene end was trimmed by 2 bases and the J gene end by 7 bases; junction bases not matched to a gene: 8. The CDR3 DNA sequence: TGTGCCAGCAGCTTAAGAGGGACAGCCCTGAACACCATATATTTT. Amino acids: CASSLRGTALNTIYF.

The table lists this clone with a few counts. CDR3 region: CASSETDIVVYGYTF. For the CDR3, the DNA is TGTGCCAGCAGTGAAACGGACATTGTTGTCTATGGCTACACCTTC. The chain couples TRBV2 to TRBJ1-2, with D perhaps matching TRBD1 (5 bases). Germline-derived CDR1 and CDR2 are SNHLY and FYNNEI. There are 15 residues in the CDR3. V shed 2 bases and J shed 4 bases, with 14 bases lying between them.

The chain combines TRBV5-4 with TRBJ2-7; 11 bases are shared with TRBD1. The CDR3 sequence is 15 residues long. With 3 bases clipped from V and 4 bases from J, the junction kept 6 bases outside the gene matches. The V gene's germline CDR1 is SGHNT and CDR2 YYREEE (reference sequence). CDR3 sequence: CASSSTGTGGYEQYF. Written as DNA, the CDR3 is TGTGCCAGCAGCTCGACCGGGACAGGGGGTTACGAGCAGTACTTC. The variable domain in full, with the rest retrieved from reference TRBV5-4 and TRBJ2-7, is ETGVTQSPTHLIKTRGQQVTLRCSSQSGHNTVSWYQQALGQGPQFIFQYYREEENGRGNFPPRFSGLQFPNYSSELNVNALELDDSALYLCASSSTGTGGYEQYFGPGTRLTVT.

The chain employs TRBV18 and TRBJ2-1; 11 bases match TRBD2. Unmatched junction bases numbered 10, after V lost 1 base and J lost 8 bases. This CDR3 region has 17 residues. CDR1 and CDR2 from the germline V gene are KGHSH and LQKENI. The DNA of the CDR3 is TGTGCCAGCTCACCACTGCGGATAGCGGGGGGGCCCCATGAGCAGTTCTTC. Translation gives CASSPLRIAGGPHEQFF.

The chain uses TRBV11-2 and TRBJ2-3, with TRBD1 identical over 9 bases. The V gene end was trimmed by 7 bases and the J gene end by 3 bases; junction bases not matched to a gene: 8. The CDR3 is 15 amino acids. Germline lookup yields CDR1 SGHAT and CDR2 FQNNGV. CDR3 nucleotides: TGTGCCAGCAATCAGGACAGGGGTCCGACAGATACGCAGTATTTT. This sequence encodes CASNQDRGPTDTQYF. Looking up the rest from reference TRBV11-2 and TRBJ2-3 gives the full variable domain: EAGVAQSPRYKIIEKRQSVAFWCNPISGHATLYWYQQILGQGPKLLIQFQNNGVVDDSQLPKDRFSAERLKGVDSTLKIQPAKLEDSAVYLCASNQDRGPTDTQYFGPGTRLTVL.

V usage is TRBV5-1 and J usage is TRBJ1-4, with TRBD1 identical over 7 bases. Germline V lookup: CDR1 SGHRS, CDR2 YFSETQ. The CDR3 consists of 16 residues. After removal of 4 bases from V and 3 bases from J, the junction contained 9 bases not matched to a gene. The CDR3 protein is CASSATGDGSNEKLFF. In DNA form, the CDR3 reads TGCGCCAGCAGCGCTACAGGGGACGGCTCTAATGAAAAACTGTTTTTT.

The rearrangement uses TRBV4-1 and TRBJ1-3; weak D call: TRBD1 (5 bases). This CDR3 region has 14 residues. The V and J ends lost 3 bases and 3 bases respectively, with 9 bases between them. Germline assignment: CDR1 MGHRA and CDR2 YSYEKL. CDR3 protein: CASSHSGGGNTIYF. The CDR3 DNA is TGCGCCAGCAGCCACTCCGGGGGTGGAAACACCATATATTTT.

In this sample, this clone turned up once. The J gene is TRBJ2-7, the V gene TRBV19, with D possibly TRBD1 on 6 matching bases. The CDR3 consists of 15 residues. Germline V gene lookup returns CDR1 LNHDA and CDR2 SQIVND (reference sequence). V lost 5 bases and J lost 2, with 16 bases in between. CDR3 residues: CASSAGQGGTYEQYF. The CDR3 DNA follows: TGTGCCAGTAGTGCAGGACAAGGGGGAACCTACGAGCAGTACTTC. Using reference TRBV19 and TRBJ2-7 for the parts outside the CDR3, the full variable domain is DGGITQSPKYLFRKEGQNVTLSCEQNLNHDAMYWYRQDPGQGLRLIYYSQIVNDFQKGDIAEGYSVSREKKESFPLTVTSAQKNPTAFYLCASSAGQGGTYEQYFGPGTRLTVT.

This CDR3 reads CASSSFWGGSFNQPQHF. The DNA for the CDR3 is TGTGCCAGTAGTTCATTTTGGGGCGGCAGCTTCAATCAGCCCCAGCATTTT. This chain uses TRBV19 with TRBJ1-5; TRBD1 might be the D (5 bases). CDR1 and CDR2 from the germline V gene are LNHDA and SQIVND (reference sequence). Deletions cut 5 bases from V and 3 bases from J, with 20 bases between. This CDR3 region has 17 residues.

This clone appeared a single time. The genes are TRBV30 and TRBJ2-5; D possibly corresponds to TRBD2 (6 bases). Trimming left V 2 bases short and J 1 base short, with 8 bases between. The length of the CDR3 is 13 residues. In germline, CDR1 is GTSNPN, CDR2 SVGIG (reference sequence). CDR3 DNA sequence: TGTGCCTGGAGTCGGGGGACCCAAGAGACCCAGTACTTC. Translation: CAWSRGTQETQYF.

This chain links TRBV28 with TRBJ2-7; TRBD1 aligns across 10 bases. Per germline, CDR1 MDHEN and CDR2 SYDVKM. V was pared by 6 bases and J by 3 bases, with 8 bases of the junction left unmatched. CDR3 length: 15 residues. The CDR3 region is CASRSTTGGNYEQYF. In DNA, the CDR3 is TGTGCCAGCAGAAGTACGACAGGGGGCAACTACGAGCAGTACTTC.

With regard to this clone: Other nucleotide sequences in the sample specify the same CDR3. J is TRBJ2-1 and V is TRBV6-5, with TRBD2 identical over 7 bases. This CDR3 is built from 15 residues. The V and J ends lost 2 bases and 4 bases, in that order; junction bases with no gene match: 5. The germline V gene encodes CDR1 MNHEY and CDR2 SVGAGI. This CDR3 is CASSYGASGYNEQFF. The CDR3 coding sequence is TGTGCCAGCAGTTACGGGGCTAGCGGTTACAATGAGCAGTTCTTC.

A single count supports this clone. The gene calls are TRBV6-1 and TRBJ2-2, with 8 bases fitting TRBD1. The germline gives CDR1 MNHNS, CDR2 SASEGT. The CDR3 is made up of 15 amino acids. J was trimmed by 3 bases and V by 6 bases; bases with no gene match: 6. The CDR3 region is CASRETGEDTGELFF. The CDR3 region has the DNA TGTGCCAGCAGGGAGACAGGGGAGGACACCGGGGAGCTGTTTTTT.

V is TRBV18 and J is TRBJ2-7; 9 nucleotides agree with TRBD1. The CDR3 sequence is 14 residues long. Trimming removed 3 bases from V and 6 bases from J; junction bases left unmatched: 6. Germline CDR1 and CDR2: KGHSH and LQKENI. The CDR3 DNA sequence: TGTGCCAGCTCACCTGGGACAGGGTTTCCCGAGCAGTACTTC. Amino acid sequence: CASSPGTGFPEQYF.

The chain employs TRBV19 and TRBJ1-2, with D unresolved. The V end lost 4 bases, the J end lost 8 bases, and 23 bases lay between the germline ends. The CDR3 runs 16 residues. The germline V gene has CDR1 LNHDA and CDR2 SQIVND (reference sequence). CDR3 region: CASSKSNLRTQRGYTF. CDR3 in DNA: TGTGCCAGTAGTAAAAGTAACTTAAGGACGCAGCGGGGCTACACCTTC.

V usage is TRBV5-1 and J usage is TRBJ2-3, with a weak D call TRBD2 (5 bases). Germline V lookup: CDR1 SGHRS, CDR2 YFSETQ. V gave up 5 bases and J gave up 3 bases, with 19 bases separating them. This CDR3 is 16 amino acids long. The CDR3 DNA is TGCGCCAGCAGTAAGGAGGCGACCCTCGTTACAGATACGCAGTATTTT. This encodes CASSKEATLVTDTQYF. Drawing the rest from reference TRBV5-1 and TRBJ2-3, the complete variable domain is KAGVTQTPRYLIKTRGQQVTLSCSPISGHRSVSWYQQTPGQGLQFLFEYFSETQRNKGNFPGRFSGRQFSNSRSEMNVSTLELGDSALYLCASSKEATLVTDTQYFGPGTRLTVL.

CDR3 loop: CASSLVSGPYEQYF. The CDR3 bases are TGTGCCAGCTCACTTGTTAGCGGACCCTACGAGCAGTACTTC. The genes are TRBV18 and TRBJ2-7, with D perhaps matching TRBD2 (6 bases). Germline values: CDR1 KGHSH, CDR2 LQKENI. The CDR3 runs to 14 residues. V was pared by 4 bases and J by 2 bases, with 12 bases between.

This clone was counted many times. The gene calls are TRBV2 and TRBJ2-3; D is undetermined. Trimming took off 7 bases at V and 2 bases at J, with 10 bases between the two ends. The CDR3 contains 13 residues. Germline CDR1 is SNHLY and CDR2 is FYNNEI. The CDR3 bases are TGTGCCAGCAATCCCCCTTTCACAGATACGCAGTATTTT. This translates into CASNPPFTDTQYF.

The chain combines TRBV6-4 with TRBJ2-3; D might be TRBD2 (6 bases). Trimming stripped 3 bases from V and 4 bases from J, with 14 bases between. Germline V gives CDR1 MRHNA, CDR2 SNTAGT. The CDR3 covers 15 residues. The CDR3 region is CASSEFGGSADTQYF. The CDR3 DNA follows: TGTGCCAGCAGTGAGTTTGGGGGGAGCGCAGATACGCAGTATTTT.

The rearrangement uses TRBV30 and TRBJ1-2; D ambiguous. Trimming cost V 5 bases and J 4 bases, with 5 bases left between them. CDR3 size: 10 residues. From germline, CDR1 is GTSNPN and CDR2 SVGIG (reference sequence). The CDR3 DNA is TGTGCCTGGGGAGGCTATGGCTACACCTTC. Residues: CAWGGYGYTF.

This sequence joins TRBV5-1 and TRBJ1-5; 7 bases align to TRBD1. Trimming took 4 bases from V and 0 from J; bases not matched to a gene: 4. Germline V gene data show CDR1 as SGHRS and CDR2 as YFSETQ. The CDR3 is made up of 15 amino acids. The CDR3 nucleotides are TGCGCCAGCAGCACAACAGGGGATAGCAATCAGCCCCAGCATTTT. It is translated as CASSTTGDSNQPQHF.

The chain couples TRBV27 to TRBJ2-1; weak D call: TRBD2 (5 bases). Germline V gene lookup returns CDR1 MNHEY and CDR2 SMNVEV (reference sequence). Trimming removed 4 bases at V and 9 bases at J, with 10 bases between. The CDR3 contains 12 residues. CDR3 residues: CASSYPRGEQFF. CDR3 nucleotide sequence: TGTGCCAGCAGTTATCCCCGGGGTGAGCAGTTCTTC.

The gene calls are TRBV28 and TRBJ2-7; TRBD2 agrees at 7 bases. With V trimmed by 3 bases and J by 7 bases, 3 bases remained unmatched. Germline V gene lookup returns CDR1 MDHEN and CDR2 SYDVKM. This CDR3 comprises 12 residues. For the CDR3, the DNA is TGTGCCAGCAGTTTCCCGGGGGGTGAGCAGTACTTC. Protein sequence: CASSFPGGEQYF.

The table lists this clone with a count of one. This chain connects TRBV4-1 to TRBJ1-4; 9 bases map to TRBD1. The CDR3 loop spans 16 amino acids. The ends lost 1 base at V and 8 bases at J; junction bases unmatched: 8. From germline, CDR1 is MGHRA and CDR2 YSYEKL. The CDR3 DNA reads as TGCGCCAGCAGCCAAGTCACCGGGACAGGGCCCGAAAAACTGTTTTTT. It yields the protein CASSQVTGTGPEKLFF.

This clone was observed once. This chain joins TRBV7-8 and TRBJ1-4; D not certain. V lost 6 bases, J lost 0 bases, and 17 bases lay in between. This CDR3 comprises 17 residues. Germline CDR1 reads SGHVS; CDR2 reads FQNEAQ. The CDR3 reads CASSTLDFRATNEKLFF. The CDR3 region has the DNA TGTGCCAGCAGTACCCTTGACTTCCGTGCAACTAATGAAAAACTGTTTTTT. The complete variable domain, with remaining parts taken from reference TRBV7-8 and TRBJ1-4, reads GAGVSQSPRYKVAKRGQDVALRCDPISGHVSLFWYQQALGQGPEFLTYFQNEAQLDKSGLPSDRFFAERPEGSVSTLKIQRTQQEDSAVYLCASSTLDFRATNEKLFFGSGTQLSVL.

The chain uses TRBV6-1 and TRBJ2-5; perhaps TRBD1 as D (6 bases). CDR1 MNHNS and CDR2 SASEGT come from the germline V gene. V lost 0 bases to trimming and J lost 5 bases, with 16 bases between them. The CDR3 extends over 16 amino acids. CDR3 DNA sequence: TGTGCCAGCAGTGAAGCGGGGGCAGGGGAGAGGGAGACCCAGTACTTC. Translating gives CASSEAGAGERETQYF.

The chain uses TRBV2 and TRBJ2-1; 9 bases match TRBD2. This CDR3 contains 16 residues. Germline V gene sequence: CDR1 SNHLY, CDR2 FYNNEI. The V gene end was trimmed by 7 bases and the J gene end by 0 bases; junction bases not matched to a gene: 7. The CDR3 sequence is CASTVSGGSSYNEQFF. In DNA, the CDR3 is TGTGCCAGCACCGTTAGCGGGGGTAGCTCCTACAATGAGCAGTTCTTC.